This T cell receptor (beta chain) stems from a study of cytomegalovirus exposure and HLA in healthy donors. Primers included in the PCR were 60 Vbeta and 13 Jbeta primers. Sequenced by immunoSEQ multiplex PCR; TCRdb stores in-frame clones only, minus some. The data show 100,000 to 140,000 clones, under 85% seen once. Remarks on this clone: The antigen is undetermined.

The study's findings and limits: HLA allele associations emerged for 16,951 TCR beta sequences in a later analysis, at 0.05 false discovery rate. Later examination showed HLA-associated TCR beta chains had greater clonal expansion than equally common others. A reported reduction in N-insertions relative to the approximately 640-donor mean was seen in an Asian-associated ancestry cluster in a later analysis.

The CDR3 loop spans 16 amino acids. V lost 3 bases, J lost 4 bases, and 11 bases stayed unmatched. Germline CDR1 LNHDA, CDR2 SQIVND (reference sequence). Healthy donors of bone marrow made up the group. Material: PBMCs. The J gene is TRBJ1-2, the V gene TRBV19, with TRBD1 matching over 7 bases. The clonotype comes from a male donor in good health and CMV-seronegative. The CDR3 is CASSIRDSLNSYGYTF. In DNA form, the CDR3 reads TGTGCCAGTAGTATCCGGGACAGCCTCAACAGCTATGGCTACACCTTC.